The sequence of this T cell receptor beta chain was determined in a study of cytomegalovirus exposure and HLA in healthy donors. Turning to the study itself: Out of about 360 genotyped donors, 81% belonged to the Caucasian-associated ancestry cluster.

Germline loops: CDR1 MNHEY, CDR2 SMNVEV (reference sequence). The CDR3 has 16 amino acids. Germline trimming cut 1 base from V and 4 bases from J; bases unmatched to any gene: 3. The PCR made use of 60 Vbeta and 13 Jbeta primers. Repertoires were generated with immunoSEQ multiplex PCR, while TCRdb's copy carries only in-frame clones and drops some. Of over 150,000 clones listed, approximately 79% were seen once; the top ten hold roughly 2%. Findings and limits, study-wide: In a later analysis, at a false discovery rate of 0.05, 16,951 TCR beta sequences matched HLA alleles. With later analysis, a missense DCLRE1C variant became linked to TCR beta V- and J-gene trimming. Later analysis identified several of the most significant clusters that appeared linked to common viral pathogens.

In the case of this clone: No antigen is known for it.

V is TRBV27 and J is TRBJ1-4; 10 bases agree with TRBD1. The clonotype was recovered from a man aged 40-49 years in good health and CMV-seronegative. The sequencing sample was made of PBMCs. CDR3 coding DNA: TGTGCCAGCAGTTTATTAGGGGACAGGGGTAATGAAAAACTGTTTTTT. Translating it yields CASSLLGDRGNEKLFF.